The present TCR beta chain was sequenced within a study of cytomegalovirus exposure and HLA in healthy donors. General study results and limits: In vitro testing confirmed a few CMV-associated chains as specific for CMV antigens. Whilst most TCR sequences proved rare, a subset of public TCRs occurred across many donors. First-cohort TCR clusters were later found to tend to co-occur in the roughly 120 validation repertoires.

The germline gives CDR1 GTSNPN, CDR2 SVGIG (reference sequence). Trimming at V came to 5 bases and at J to 0 bases, leaving 16 bases not matched to a gene. CDR3 size: 20 residues. Profiling relied on immunoSEQ multiplex PCR, and the TCRdb table lists in-frame clones only, not all of them. This sample has around 150,000 clones, with about 91% found just once. About this clone: Its antigen is unidentified.

The sequenced sample consisted of PBMCs. The sequence came from a woman under 30 in good health and CMV-seropositive. This chain joins TRBV30 and TRBJ2-2, with 12 nucleotides matching TRBD2. CDR3 amino acids: CAWGGDQWTSGKSNTGELFF. The CDR3 DNA follows: TGTGCCTGGGGGGGGGACCAATGGACTAGCGGGAAATCGAACACCGGGGAGCTGTTTTTT.